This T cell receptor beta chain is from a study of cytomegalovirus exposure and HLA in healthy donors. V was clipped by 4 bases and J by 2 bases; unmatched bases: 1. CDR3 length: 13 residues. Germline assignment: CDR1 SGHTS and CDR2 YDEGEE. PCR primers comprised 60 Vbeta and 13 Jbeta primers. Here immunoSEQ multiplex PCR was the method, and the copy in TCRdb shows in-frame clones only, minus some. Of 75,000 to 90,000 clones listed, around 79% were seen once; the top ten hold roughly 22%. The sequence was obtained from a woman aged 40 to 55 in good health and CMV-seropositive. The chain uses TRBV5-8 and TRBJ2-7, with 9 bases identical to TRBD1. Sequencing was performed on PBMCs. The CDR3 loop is CASSRTGAYEQYF. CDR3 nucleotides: TGTGCCAGCAGCCGGACAGGGGCCTACGAGCAGTACTTC.